Shown below are 5 T cell receptor beta chains from a single sample sequenced in a study of shared clonotypes between healthy human individuals. Only CD45RO-negative cells positively selected for CCR7 counted as naive CD8 cells, so terminally differentiated effector memory CD45RA+ cells were excluded. The data were produced by immunoSEQ multiplex PCR, yet TCRdb's version contains in-frame clones alone and is incomplete. This sample has millions of clones; just under 95% occur once, and the top ten carry roughly 1.1%. Sequencing was done on a sample of naive CD8+ T cells sorted from blood. The source is a young man in good health.

Remarks on this clone: The sample has other DNA sequences that encode this CDR3 too. The chain links TRBV30 to TRBJ2-7, with a tentative D call TRBD1 (5 bases). The CDR3 runs to 11 residues. V lost 2 bases and J 7 bases, leaving 9 bases between the germline ends. Looked up from germline, CDR1 is GTSNPN and CDR2 is SVGIG (reference sequence). CDR3 sequence (DNA): TGTGCCTGGAGTAGGGGTTTAGAGCAGTACTTC. This encodes CAWSRGLEQYF.

V usage is TRBV7-2 and J usage is TRBJ2-3, with D possibly matching TRBD2 (6 bases). With 4 bases removed from V and 0 bases from J, the gap between germline ends came to 11 bases. The germline CDR1 and CDR2 sequences are SGHTA and FQGNSA. The CDR3 extends over 15 amino acids. CDR3 DNA: TGTGCCAGCAGCTGGGGCGGGATCAGCACAGATACGCAGTATTTT. Translated, it gives CASSWGGISTDTQYF.

The chain employs TRBV19 and TRBJ1-2; D is undetermined. Trimming shortened V by 3 bases and J by 8 bases, and 13 bases separated the two germline ends. Germline V gene data show CDR1 as LNHDA and CDR2 as SQIVND (reference sequence). CDR3 length: 13 amino acids. The CDR3 loop is CASSMKQLWGYTF. DNA for the CDR3: TGTGCCAGTAGTATGAAACAGCTCTGGGGCTACACCTTC.

As for this clone: A read error may account for a junction end that differs from germline. The chain couples TRBV5-4 to TRBJ1-1; tentative D call: TRBD1 (6 bases). In germline, CDR1 is SGHNT, CDR2 YYREEE (reference sequence). The CDR3 extends over 16 amino acids. CDR3 loop: CASRFGPGALDTEAFF. The CDR3 bases are TGTGCCAGCCGCTTTGGCCCAGGGGCGTTGGACACTGAAGCTTTCTTT.

This chain joins TRBV28 and TRBJ2-7, with D maybe TRBD2 (7 bases). Germline V CDR1 and CDR2: MDHEN, SYDVKM. Trimming removed 1 base at V and 2 bases at J, with 15 bases between. This CDR3 spans 16 amino acids. For the CDR3, the DNA is TGTGCCAGCAGTTTATCAAGACAGGCGGGGGCCTACGAGCAGTACTTC. Amino acid sequence: CASSLSRQAGAYEQYF.